These 25 T cell receptor beta chains originate from one sample sequenced in a study of blood T cell repertoires in COVID-19. Profiled with immunoSEQ multiplex PCR; TCRdb holds only in-frame clones, not every one. This table has more than 120,000 clones, about 89% appearing once. The sample comprised peripheral blood. The receptor set was obtained from a man aged 45-65 years who had recovered from COVID-19.

This clone was seen once. This chain uses TRBV5-8 with TRBJ1-5, with D maybe TRBD1 (6 bases). The CDR3 length is 15 residues. Trimming left V 4 bases short and J 5 bases short, with 16 bases between. Looked up from germline, CDR1 is SGHTS and CDR2 is YDEGEE. CDR3 DNA sequence: TGTGCCAGCAGCCCCAGACAGGTCCAACATCAGCCCCAGCATTTT. It encodes CASSPRQVQHQPQHF. Using reference TRBV5-8 and TRBJ1-5 for the parts outside the CDR3, the full variable domain is EAGVTQSPTHLIKTRGQQATLRCSPISGHTSVYWYQQALGLGLQFLLWYDEGEERNRGNFPPRFSGRQFPNYSSELNVNALELEDSALYLCASSPRQVQHQPQHFGDGTRLSIL.

The V gene is TRBV5-6, the J gene TRBJ1-6; D possibly corresponds to TRBD1 (5 bases). The germline V gene encodes CDR1 SGHDT and CDR2 YYEEEE. This CDR3 comprises 15 residues. The V end lost 4 bases, the J end lost 10 bases, and 18 bases lay between the germline ends. CDR3 DNA: TGTGCCAGCAGCGAAGGAGGGGTACTATCCTCACCCCTCCACTTT. This sequence encodes CASSEGGVLSSPLHF.

V gene TRBV7-9 combines with J gene TRBJ2-3, with 13 positions matching TRBD2. The junction had 5 bases not matched to a gene; V was cut back by 5 bases and J by 3 bases. The CDR3 is 16 amino acids. Germline-derived CDR1 and CDR2 are SEHNR and FQNEAQ (reference sequence). CDR3 nucleotides: TGTGCCAGCAGCAAACTAGCGGGGGGGCCGACAGATACGCAGTATTTT. Its translation: CASSKLAGGPTDTQYF.

This chain joins TRBV5-4 and TRBJ1-2; 9 bases align to TRBD1. Germline loops: CDR1 SGHNT, CDR2 YYREEE (reference sequence). The CDR3 loop spans 14 amino acids. V was pared by 4 bases and J by 8 bases, with 9 bases of the junction left unmatched. The CDR3 nucleotides are TGTGCCAGCAGCGCGACAGGGGGTTCGGGAGGCTACACCTTC. The encoded protein is CASSATGGSGGYTF.

The V call is TRBV7-2, the J call TRBJ2-3; no reliable D call. The CDR3 is made up of 11 amino acids. Germline V gene data show CDR1 as SGHTA and CDR2 as FQGNSA. V lost 8 bases, J lost 5 bases, and 8 bases lay in between. The CDR3: CASSRVDTQYF. The CDR3 DNA follows: TGTGCCAGCTCCCGCGTAGATACGCAGTATTTT.

J is TRBJ2-3 and V is TRBV24-1; 7 positions match TRBD2. The CDR3 consists of 15 residues. The germline CDR1 and CDR2 sequences are KGHDR and SFDVKD. V shed 4 bases and J 0 bases; nucleotides not matched to a gene: 3. CDR3 nucleotide sequence: TGTGCCACCAGTGAGGGGGGGGAGAGCACAGATACGCAGTATTTT. It is translated as CATSEGGESTDTQYF.

This chain joins TRBV9 and TRBJ1-4, with 8 bases that match TRBD1. The CDR3 is 15 residues long. The ends lost 3 bases at V and 5 bases at J; junction bases unmatched: 6. Per germline, CDR1 SGDLS and CDR2 YYNGEE. CDR3 residues: CASSGRTGSNEKLFF. The CDR3 DNA reads TGTGCCAGCAGCGGGCGGACAGGGTCCAATGAAAAACTGTTTTTT.

The chain joins TRBV2 to TRBJ2-1; 7 nucleotides match TRBD1. This CDR3 is built from 13 residues. J gave up 9 bases and V 10 bases, and 12 bases lay outside the gene matches. Germline CDR1 SNHLY, CDR2 FYNNEI. CDR3 sequence reads: CATQKGANTEQFF. In DNA, the CDR3 is TGTGCCACCCAAAAGGGGGCTAACACTGAGCAGTTCTTC.

The chain carries TRBV29-1 and TRBJ1-2; no reliable D call. The CDR3 extends over 12 amino acids. Trimming left V 7 bases short and J 0 bases short, with 9 bases between. The germline V gene has CDR1 SQVTM and CDR2 ANQGSEA. The CDR3 loop is CSGVTANYGYTF. CDR3 in DNA: TGCAGCGGGGTAACAGCTAACTATGGCTACACCTTC.

V and J are TRBV5-1 and TRBJ1-1; TRBD1 matches 12 bases. CDR3 size: 15 residues. Germline V gene sequence: CDR1 SGHRS, CDR2 YFSETQ. V lost 4 bases, J lost 4 bases, and 5 bases stayed unmatched. The CDR3 sequence is CASSAGTGGGTEAFF. CDR3 nucleotide sequence: TGCGCCAGCAGCGCCGGGACAGGGGGCGGCACTGAAGCTTTCTTT.

The CDR3, as DNA: TGTGCCAGTTCCTGGACTAGGTCATCCCAAGAGACCCAGTACTTC. Its translation is CASSWTRSSQETQYF. V gene TRBV27 combines with J gene TRBJ2-5; TRBD2 agrees at 7 bases. CDR1 MNHEY and CDR2 SMNVEV come from the germline V gene (reference sequence). J lost 1 base, V lost 9 bases, and 11 bases had no gene match. The CDR3 totals 15 residues.

A few counts support this clone. This chain joins TRBV7-9 and TRBJ1-3; TRBD1 matches 8 bases. The V gene end was trimmed by 4 bases and the J gene end by 7 bases; junction bases not matched to a gene: 12. Germline V gives CDR1 SEHNR, CDR2 FQNEAQ (reference sequence). The CDR3 sequence is 16 residues long. CDR3 residues: CASSYYGTGWPNTIYF. The CDR3 nucleotides read TGTGCCAGCAGCTACTACGGGACAGGTTGGCCCAACACCATATATTTT.

The rearrangement joins TRBV21-1 to TRBJ2-7; TRBD1, the D gene given by the table, was not confirmed from the DNA. TRBV21-1 is given as a pseudogene. This CDR3 region has 23 residues. CDR3 loop: CASSEQDRRKPFIPSGFSYEQYF. The CDR3 DNA follows: TGTGCCAGCAGCGAACAAGACAGGAGAAAACCTTTTATTCCTTCAGGATTTTCCTACGAGCAGTACTTC.

V gene TRBV7-9 combines with J gene TRBJ2-2; 14 bases are a match to TRBD2. Germline V gives CDR1 SEHNR, CDR2 FQNEAQ (reference sequence). Trimming took 4 bases from V and 4 from J; bases not matched to a gene: 5. This CDR3 contains 17 residues. CDR3 region: CASSSNGLAGGTGELFF. As DNA, the CDR3 is TGTGCCAGCAGCTCTAACGGACTAGCGGGGGGCACCGGGGAGCTGTTTTTT.

The V gene is TRBV11-2, the J gene TRBJ2-7, with TRBD2 as a possible D gene (6 bases). Between the trimmed V and J ends, which lost 0 bases and 1 base, there was a span of 13 bases. CDR1 and CDR2 from the germline V gene are SGHAT and FQNNGV. The CDR3 loop spans 16 amino acids. CDR3 DNA: TGTGCCAGCAGCTTAGATATCGGGGGATGGTCCTACGAGCAGTACTTC. Translating gives CASSLDIGGWSYEQYF.

The V call is TRBV5-1, the J call TRBJ2-3, with 11 bases fitting TRBD1. The trim removed 3 bases at V and 4 bases at J, leaving 10 bases unmatched. Per germline, CDR1 SGHRS and CDR2 YFSETQ. The length of the CDR3 is 17 residues. CDR3 nucleotides: TGCGCCAGCAGCTGGACCGGGACAGGGGGTTTGTCAGATACGCAGTATTTT. Its protein product is CASSWTGTGGLSDTQYF.

The chain employs TRBV9 and TRBJ2-7, with D possibly TRBD2 on 5 matching bases. Germline V gene sequence: CDR1 SGDLS, CDR2 YYNGEE. Trimming left V 3 bases short and J 3 bases short, with 10 bases between. The CDR3 consists of 13 residues. The chain's CDR3 is CASSGGPFYEQYF. The CDR3 region has the DNA TGTGCCAGCAGCGGAGGGCCCTTCTACGAGCAGTACTTC.

The rearrangement links TRBV5-8 to TRBJ2-5; 7 nucleotides agree with TRBD1. Looked up from germline, CDR1 is SGHTS and CDR2 is YDEGEE. The trim removed 2 bases at V and 4 bases at J, leaving 2 bases unmatched. This CDR3 spans 13 amino acids. The CDR3 loop is CASSLGGRETQYF. The CDR3 DNA follows: TGTGCCAGCAGCTTAGGGGGCCGAGAGACCCAGTACTTC.

This rearrangement joins TRBV29-1 to TRBJ2-7; the D is unclear. Germline CDR1 reads SQVTM; CDR2 reads ANQGSEA. The CDR3 is made up of 14 amino acids. Trimming removed 0 bases at V and 0 bases at J, with 9 bases between. This CDR3 reads CSVEDLGSSYEQYF. CDR3 bases: TGCAGCGTTGAAGATCTCGGTAGCTCCTACGAGCAGTACTTC.

The table lists this clone with a count of one. The J gene is TRBJ2-5, the V gene TRBV5-8; 8 nucleotides match TRBD1. The germline CDR1 and CDR2 sequences are SGHTS and YDEGEE. J gave up 5 bases and V 2 bases, and 8 bases lay outside the gene matches. The CDR3 runs to 15 residues. CDR3 bases: TGTGCCAGCAGCTTCCGCAGGGGGCTCTTCGAGACCCAGTACTTC. It encodes CASSFRRGLFETQYF.

Regarding this clone: Within the sample, other DNA sequences also encode this same CDR3. The J gene is TRBJ2-2, the V gene TRBV4-3; 8 nucleotides match TRBD1. V lost 4 bases to trimming and J lost 5 bases; unmatched junction nucleotides: 6. This CDR3 spans 15 amino acids. CDR1 and CDR2 from the germline V gene are LGHNA and YSLEER. CDR3 in DNA: TGCGCCAGCAGCCCAGGACAGGGAAGTACCGGGGAGCTGTTTTTT. This gives the protein CASSPGQGSTGELFF.

This chain links TRBV29-1 with TRBJ1-2; 8 positions agree with TRBD1. The J segment lost 4 bases and the V segment lost 6 bases, leaving 4 bases of the junction unmatched. Germline V CDR1 and CDR2: SQVTM, ANQGSEA. The CDR3 totals 12 residues. This CDR3 reads CSVEDRAYGYTF. Here the CDR3 DNA reads TGCAGCGTCGAGGACAGGGCCTATGGCTACACCTTC.

CDR3 coding DNA: TGTGCCAGCAGCTTATATGGGCCAAGTGCCGAGCAGTACTTC. The encoded protein is CASSLYGPSAEQYF. V usage is TRBV7-2 and J usage is TRBJ2-7; D is ambiguous. The CDR3 is 14 amino acids. With 2 bases removed from V and 6 bases from J, the gap between germline ends came to 14 bases. CDR1 and CDR2 from the germline V gene are SGHTA and FQGNSA.

The chain has TRBV4-3 and TRBJ1-2; 9 nucleotides align to TRBD1. The CDR3 loop spans 15 amino acids. The V gene's germline CDR1 is LGHNA and CDR2 YSLEER. J lost 6 bases, V lost 2 bases, and 7 bases had no gene match. The CDR3 sequence: CASSQTTTGGNGYTF. DNA of the CDR3: TGCGCCAGCAGCCAAACCACGACAGGGGGGAATGGCTACACCTTC.

The sample holds one count of this clone. CDR3 amino acids: CASSLNRGTEAFF. CDR3 DNA sequence: TGTGCCAGCAGCTTGAACAGGGGCACTGAAGCTTTCTTT. The chain joins TRBV11-2 to TRBJ1-1; 7 bases fit TRBD1. Trimming cost V 3 bases and J 4 bases; bases outside gene matches: 2. CDR1 and CDR2 from the germline V gene are SGHAT and FQNNGV. CDR3 length: 13 residues.